Listed here are 5 T cell receptor beta chains from one sample, sequenced in a study of blood T cell repertoires in COVID-19. Only in-frame clones appear in the TCRdb table, and some are missing; sequencing was by immunoSEQ multiplex PCR. The sample lists about 260,000 clones, 80% to 90% seen once, with roughly 3.9% in the top ten. The sequenced sample was peripheral blood. The source of these receptors is a woman aged 40 to 49 with acute or convalescent COVID-19.

This chain uses TRBV19 with TRBJ2-3; D might be TRBD2 (5 bases). Trimming stripped 1 base from V and 11 bases from J, with 22 bases between. This CDR3 has 16 residues. Germline-derived CDR1 and CDR2 are LNHDA and SQIVND (reference sequence). CDR3 amino acids: CASSIGGEYRGFVQYF. CDR3 nucleotides: TGTGCCAGTAGTATAGGTGGGGAGTACCGCGGGTTTGTGCAGTATTTT. The entire variable domain, with the rest obtained from reference TRBV19 and TRBJ2-3, is as follows: DGGITQSPKYLFRKEGQNVTLSCEQNLNHDAMYWYRQDPGQGLRLIYYSQIVNDFQKGDIAEGYSVSREKKESFPLTVTSAQKNPTAFYLCASSIGGEYRGFVQYFGPGTRLTVL.

The V gene is TRBV4-1, the J gene TRBJ1-5; D is uncertain. The CDR3 contains 15 residues. V dropped 4 bases and J dropped 0 bases, with 10 bases sitting between them. Per the germline V gene, CDR1 is MGHRA and CDR2 is YSYEKL. Here the CDR3 reads CASSPTAYSNQPQHF. The CDR3 DNA is TGCGCCAGCAGCCCCACAGCCTATAGCAATCAGCCCCAGCATTTT.

The chain has TRBV6-1 and TRBJ1-5; D gene uncertain. The V gene lost 1 base and the J gene lost 5 bases, with 15 bases spanning the gap. The CDR3 is 16 residues long. Germline V gives CDR1 MNHNS, CDR2 SASEGT. The CDR3 DNA reads as TGTGCCAGCAGTGAAGGTGGGCAGGTCCTCCATCAGCCCCAGCATTTT. Its translation: CASSEGGQVLHQPQHF.

The J gene is TRBJ2-7, the V gene TRBV3-1 (or the pseudogene TRBV3-2); weak D call: TRBD1 (6 bases). The CDR3 sequence is 13 residues long. The V gene lost 4 bases and the J gene lost 4 bases, with 11 bases spanning the gap. Germline CDR1 LGHDT, CDR2 YNNKEL (reference sequence). For the CDR3, the DNA is TGTGCCAGCAGCCCCGGGACAAGTTACGAGCAGTACGTC. Its protein is CASSPGTSYEQYV.

The V call is TRBV5-6, the J call TRBJ1-1; 7 bases fit TRBD1. The V segment lost 4 bases and the J segment 3 bases; nucleotides outside the gene matches: 3. The CDR3 spans 13 residues. Germline values: CDR1 SGHDT, CDR2 YYEEEE. This CDR3 reads CASSGDRDTEAFF. CDR3 nucleotide sequence: TGTGCCAGCAGCGGAGACAGGGACACTGAAGCTTTCTTT.